The 18 T cell receptor beta chains below come from one sample, sequenced in a study of Graves' ophthalmopathy and Graves' hyperthyroidism. Amplification targeted the TCR beta CDR3 regions, with RNA transcripts as the source material. Investigators did first-round RT-PCR with HTBI primers, then second-round multiplex PCR. TCRdb processed the multiplex PCR reads anew with MiXCR; each CDR3 protein has one entry. The table has 600,000 to 650,000 distinct CDR3 sequences, around a fifth seen once. The sequenced sample was peripheral blood. The receptors come from a woman aged 18-30 years with stable Graves' hyperthyroidism. Some clones in this sample may be carry-over from other donors' samples.

This clonotype was picked up many times. The chain has TRBV20-1 and TRBJ2-7; 8 nucleotides match TRBD1. V dropped 1 base and J dropped 2; count of bases not matched to a gene: 4. The CDR3 contains 14 residues. Germline loops: CDR1 DFQATT, CDR2 SNEGSKA (reference sequence). The CDR3 nucleotides are TGCAGTGCTAGAGCCCCGGACAGGGCCTACGAGCAGTACTTC. Translating it yields CSARAPDRAYEQYF.

The sample holds many counts of this clonotype. This chain links TRBV12-3 or TRBV12-4 with TRBJ2-2; 8 positions agree with TRBD2. J was trimmed by 6 bases and V by 5 bases; bases with no gene match: 8. The CDR3 extends over 15 amino acids. For the CDR3, the DNA is TGTGCCAGCAGTCCCGGGACTAGTCAAGCCGGGGAGCTGTTTTTT. Residues: CASSPGTSQAGELFF.

This clonotype was observed a few times. V gene TRBV12-5 combines with J gene TRBJ2-2; possibly TRBD1 for D (6 bases). Germline CDR1 and CDR2: LGHNT and FRNRAP. The V end lost 3 bases, the J end lost 0 bases, and 11 bases lay between the germline ends. This CDR3 has 16 amino acids. CDR3: CASGFMTGTNTGELFF. The DNA of the CDR3 is TGTGCTAGTGGTTTCATGACAGGAACGAACACCGGGGAGCTGTTTTTT.

V and J are TRBV27 and TRBJ1-2; perhaps TRBD1 as D (5 bases). Trimming took 2 bases from V and 7 from J, leaving 17 bases between them. There are 15 residues in the CDR3. Germline CDR1 reads MNHEY; CDR2 reads SMNVEV (reference sequence). For the CDR3, the DNA is TGTGCCAGCAGTTTACCCCCGCCGGGACTTGGTGGCTACACCTTC. Translated, it gives CASSLPPPGLGGYTF.

V and J are TRBV3-1 and TRBJ1-2; 8 bases agree with TRBD1. CDR1 is LGHDT and CDR2 is YNNKEL in the germline V gene (reference sequence). This CDR3 is built from 14 residues. Trimming removed 3 bases from V and 4 bases from J; junction bases left unmatched: 4. CDR3 sequence (DNA): TGTGCCAGCAGCCACAGGGGGCAAGGCTATGGCTACACCTTC. Protein product: CASSHRGQGYGYTF.

This clonotype was seen ten or more times. The chain links TRBV11-2 to TRBJ1-2; no reliable D call. The CDR3 loop spans 13 amino acids. The germline gives CDR1 SGHAT, CDR2 FQNNGV. V was pared by 0 bases and J by 8 bases, with 10 bases between. CDR3 in amino acids: CASSLDRTEGYTF. CDR3 in DNA: TGTGCCAGCAGCTTAGATCGGACGGAAGGCTACACCTTC.

This clonotype was counted only a few times. The V gene is TRBV30, the J gene TRBJ2-1; 12 bases align to TRBD2. Unmatched junction bases numbered 6, after V lost 4 bases and J lost 5 bases. The CDR3 has 15 residues. The germline V gene encodes CDR1 GTSNPN and CDR2 SVGIG (reference sequence). Here the CDR3 reads CAWTVGTSGHNEQFF. The CDR3 DNA sequence: TGTGCCTGGACCGTAGGGACTAGCGGGCACAATGAGCAGTTCTTC.

This clonotype showed up just once. A much bigger clone sits one base away, suggesting this may be a read error. The chain carries TRBV6-1 and TRBJ2-7; D not resolved. There are 11 residues in the CDR3. Germline CDR1 reads MNHNS; CDR2 reads SASEGT. CDR3: CATIRVSEQCF. The CDR3 nucleotides read TGTGCCACCATCCGTGTTTCCGAGCAGTGCTTC.

This clonotype was detected a few times. The V and J genes are TRBV6-1 and TRBJ2-7; 7 bases are shared with TRBD2. The germline V gene encodes CDR1 MNHNS and CDR2 SASEGT. The V segment lost 6 bases and the J segment 1 base; nucleotides outside the gene matches: 6. The CDR3 sequence is 14 residues long. CDR3 protein: CASRRGLGSYEQYF. The CDR3 DNA is TGTGCCAGCAGACGAGGACTAGGGTCCTACGAGCAGTACTTC.

This clonotype has a count of ten or more. This chain uses TRBV12-3 or TRBV12-4 with TRBJ1-1; D possibly corresponds to TRBD1 (6 bases). The CDR3 loop spans 13 amino acids. V was cut by 5 bases and J by 2 bases, with 9 bases left in between. The CDR3 region has the DNA TGTGCCAGCAGTATACAGGGAAACACTGAAGCTTTCTTT. It codes for CASSIQGNTEAFF.

This clonotype was counted at least ten times. V is TRBV20-1 and J is TRBJ1-1; TRBD1 matches at 7 bases. Germline CDR1 is DFQATT and CDR2 is SNEGSKA (reference sequence). The CDR3 extends over 13 amino acids. The J segment lost 0 bases and the V segment lost 2 bases, leaving 0 bases of the junction unmatched. The CDR3 spells CSARTGVNTEAFF. In DNA, the CDR3 is TGCAGTGCTAGAACAGGGGTGAACACTGAAGCTTTCTTT.

As concerns this clonotype: With a much larger clone just one base away, this may be a read error. The chain couples TRBV5-1 to TRBJ2-5; D not resolved. The CDR3 has 14 residues. CDR1 is SGHRS, CDR2 YFSETQ, per germline. With 0 bases removed from V and 1 base from J, the gap between germline ends came to 7 bases. CDR3 DNA sequence: TGCGCCAGCAGCTTGGCTCAAATCCAAGAGACCCAGTACTTC. Protein product: CASSLAQIQETQYF.

This clonotype has a count of ten or more. CDR3 DNA: TGCAGTGCTAGTGAGGGCAGTTTGGGCACTGAAGCTTTCTTT. This codes for CSASEGSLGTEAFF. V and J are TRBV20-1 and TRBJ1-1, with D unclear. The CDR3 contains 14 residues. Trimming pared 3 bases from V and 4 bases from J, leaving 15 bases between. Germline loops: CDR1 DFQATT, CDR2 SNEGSKA (reference sequence).

This clonotype was counted at least ten times. The gene calls are TRBV6-2 or TRBV6-3 and TRBJ2-5; 10 positions agree with TRBD2. The CDR3 consists of 17 residues. Germline assignment: CDR1 MNHEY and CDR2 SVGEGT. The trim removed 5 bases at V and 5 bases at J, leaving 14 bases unmatched. The CDR3 spells CASSPVSGGAGGETQYF. As DNA, the CDR3 is TGTGCCAGCAGTCCCGTAAGCGGGGGGGCCGGCGGTGAGACCCAGTACTTC.

This clonotype was seen at least ten times. The V call is TRBV9, the J call TRBJ2-7, with D maybe TRBD1 (5 bases). This CDR3 is built from 13 residues. V was pared by 0 bases and J by 5 bases, with 9 bases between. Germline loops: CDR1 SGDLS, CDR2 YYNGEE. In nucleotides, the CDR3 is TGTGCCAGCAGCGTAGAGGGGTCCCACGAGCAGTACTTC. Amino acids: CASSVEGSHEQYF.

About this clonotype: This may be a read error, as it is one base from a much larger clone. The V and J genes are TRBV10-3 and TRBJ1-2; 9 positions match TRBD1. This CDR3 region has 14 residues. V lost 8 bases to trimming and J lost 5 bases; unmatched junction nucleotides: 9. Germline-derived CDR1 and CDR2 are ENHRY and SYGVKD. The CDR3 DNA is TGTGCCATCTGCACAGGGGGCGCAGTTTATGGCTACACCTTC. Amino acid sequence: CAICTGGAVYGYTF.

The chain links TRBV15 to TRBJ2-2, with D perhaps TRBD1 (6 bases). Germline CDR1 is LNHNV and CDR2 is YYDKDF (reference sequence). With 5 bases removed from V and 6 bases from J, the gap between germline ends came to 10 bases. This CDR3 has 13 residues. The CDR3 region is CATSPTGSGELFF. The CDR3, as DNA: TGTGCCACCAGCCCTACAGGGTCCGGGGAGCTGTTTTTT.

The chain is built from TRBV10-3 and TRBJ2-5; 7 bases match TRBD1. This CDR3 has 13 residues. The V and J ends lost 6 bases and 0 bases, in that order; junction bases with no gene match: 1. CDR1 and CDR2 (germline): ENHRY, SYGVKD. The CDR3 reads CAIRTGNQETQYF. The CDR3 coding sequence is TGTGCCATCAGGACAGGGAACCAAGAGACCCAGTACTTC.